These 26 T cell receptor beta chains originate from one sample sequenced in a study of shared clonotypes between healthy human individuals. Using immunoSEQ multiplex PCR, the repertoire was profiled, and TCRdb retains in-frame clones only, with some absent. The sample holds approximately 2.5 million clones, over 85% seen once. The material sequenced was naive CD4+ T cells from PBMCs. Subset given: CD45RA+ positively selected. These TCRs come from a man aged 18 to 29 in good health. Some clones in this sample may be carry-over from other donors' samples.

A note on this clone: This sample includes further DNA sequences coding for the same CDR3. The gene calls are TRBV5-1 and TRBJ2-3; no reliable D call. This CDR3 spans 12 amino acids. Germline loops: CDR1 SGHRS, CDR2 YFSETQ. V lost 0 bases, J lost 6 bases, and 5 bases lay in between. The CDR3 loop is CASSLVRDTQYF. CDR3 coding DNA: TGCGCCAGCAGCTTGGTGAGGGATACGCAGTATTTT.

The CDR3 sequence: CASTSRALLSSYNEQFF. The CDR3 DNA sequence: TGTGCCAGCACCTCGAGGGCGCTCTTGAGCTCCTACAATGAGCAGTTCTTC. The rearrangement links TRBV2 to TRBJ2-1, with D perhaps matching TRBD2 (5 bases). The germline V and J ends were trimmed by 7 bases and 0 bases, with 19 bases remaining between them. CDR1 and CDR2 from the germline V gene are SNHLY and FYNNEI. The CDR3 length is 17 residues.

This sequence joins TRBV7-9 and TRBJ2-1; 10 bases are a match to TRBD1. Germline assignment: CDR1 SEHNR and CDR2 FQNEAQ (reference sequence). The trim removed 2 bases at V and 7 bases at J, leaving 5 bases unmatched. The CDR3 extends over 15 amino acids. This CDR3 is CASSLTTGGGNEQFF. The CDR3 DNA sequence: TGTGCCAGCAGCTTAACGACAGGGGGCGGGAATGAGCAGTTCTTC.

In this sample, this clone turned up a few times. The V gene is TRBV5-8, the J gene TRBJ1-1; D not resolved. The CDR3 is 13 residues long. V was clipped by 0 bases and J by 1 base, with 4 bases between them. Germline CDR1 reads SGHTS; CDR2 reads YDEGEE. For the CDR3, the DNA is TGTGCCAGCAGCTTGGGAAGGAACACTGAAGCTTTCTTT. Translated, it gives CASSLGRNTEAFF.

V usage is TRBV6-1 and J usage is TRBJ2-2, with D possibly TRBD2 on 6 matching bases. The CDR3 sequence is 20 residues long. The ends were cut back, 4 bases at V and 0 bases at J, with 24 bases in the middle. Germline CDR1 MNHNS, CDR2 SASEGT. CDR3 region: CASSAGAVGSYWANTGELFF. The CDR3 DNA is TGTGCCAGCAGTGCGGGAGCGGTAGGCAGCTACTGGGCGAACACCGGGGAGCTGTTTTTT.

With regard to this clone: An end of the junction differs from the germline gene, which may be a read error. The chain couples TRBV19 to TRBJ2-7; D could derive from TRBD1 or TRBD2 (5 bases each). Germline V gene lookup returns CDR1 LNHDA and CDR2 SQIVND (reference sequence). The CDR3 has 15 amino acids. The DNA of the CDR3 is TGTGCCAGTAGTATAGCTGGGGGAGTCTCCCACGAGCAGTACTTC. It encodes CASSIAGGVSHEQYF.

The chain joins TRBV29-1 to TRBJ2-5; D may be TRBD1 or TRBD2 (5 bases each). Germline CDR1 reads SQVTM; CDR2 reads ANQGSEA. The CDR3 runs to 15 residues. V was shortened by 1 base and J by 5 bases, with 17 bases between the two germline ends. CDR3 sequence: CSVEGLGAVGETQYF. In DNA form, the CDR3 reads TGCAGCGTTGAAGGCCTCGGGGCAGTGGGGGAGACCCAGTACTTC.

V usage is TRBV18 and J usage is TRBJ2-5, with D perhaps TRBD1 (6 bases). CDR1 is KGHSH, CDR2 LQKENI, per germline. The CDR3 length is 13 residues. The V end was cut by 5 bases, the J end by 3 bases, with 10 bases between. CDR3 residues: CASSAGVEETQYF. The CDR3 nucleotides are TGTGCCAGCTCAGCAGGGGTTGAAGAGACCCAGTACTTC.

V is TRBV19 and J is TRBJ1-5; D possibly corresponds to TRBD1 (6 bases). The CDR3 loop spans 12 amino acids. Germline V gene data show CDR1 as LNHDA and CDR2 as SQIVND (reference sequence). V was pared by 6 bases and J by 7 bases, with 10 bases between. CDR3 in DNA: TGTGCCAGTAGACAGGGAGGGCAGCCCCAGCATTTT. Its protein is CASRQGGQPQHF.

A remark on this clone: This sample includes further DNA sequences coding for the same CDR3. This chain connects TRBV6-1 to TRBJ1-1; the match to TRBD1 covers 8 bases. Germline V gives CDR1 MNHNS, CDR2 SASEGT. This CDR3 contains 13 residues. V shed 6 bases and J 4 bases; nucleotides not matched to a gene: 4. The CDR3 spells CASRTGGGTEAFF. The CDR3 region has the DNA TGTGCCAGCAGAACAGGGGGAGGCACTGAAGCTTTCTTT.

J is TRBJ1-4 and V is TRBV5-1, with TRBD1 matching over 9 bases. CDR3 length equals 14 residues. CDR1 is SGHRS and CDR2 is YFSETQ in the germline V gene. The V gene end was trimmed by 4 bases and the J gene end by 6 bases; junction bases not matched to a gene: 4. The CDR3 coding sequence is TGCGCCAGCAGCAGGGACAGGGAACATGAAAAACTGTTTTTT. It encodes CASSRDREHEKLFF.

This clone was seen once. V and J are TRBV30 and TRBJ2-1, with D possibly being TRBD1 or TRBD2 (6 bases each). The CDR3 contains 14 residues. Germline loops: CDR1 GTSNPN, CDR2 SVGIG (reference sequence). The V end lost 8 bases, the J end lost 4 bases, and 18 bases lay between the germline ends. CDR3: CARTRGVSYNEQFF. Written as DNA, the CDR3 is TGTGCCCGCACTAGGGGGGTATCATACAATGAGCAGTTCTTC.

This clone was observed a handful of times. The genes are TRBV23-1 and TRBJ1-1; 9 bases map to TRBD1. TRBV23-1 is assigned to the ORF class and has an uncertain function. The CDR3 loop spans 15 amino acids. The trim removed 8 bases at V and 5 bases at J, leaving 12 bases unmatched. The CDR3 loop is CASSPGQGVETEAFF. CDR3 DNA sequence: TGCGCCAGCTCCCCGGGACAGGGAGTGGAAACTGAAGCTTTCTTT.

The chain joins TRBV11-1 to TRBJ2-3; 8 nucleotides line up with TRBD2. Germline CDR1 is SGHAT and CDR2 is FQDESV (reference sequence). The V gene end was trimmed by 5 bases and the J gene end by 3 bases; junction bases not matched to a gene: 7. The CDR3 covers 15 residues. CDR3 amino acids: CASSAVAGRTDTQYF. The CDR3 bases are TGTGCCAGCAGCGCGGTAGCGGGAAGAACAGATACGCAGTATTTT.

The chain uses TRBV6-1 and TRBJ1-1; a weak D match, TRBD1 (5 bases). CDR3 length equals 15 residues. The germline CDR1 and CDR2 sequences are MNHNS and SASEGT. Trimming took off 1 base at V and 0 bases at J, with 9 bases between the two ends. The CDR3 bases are TGTGCCAGCAGTGAAGAGGGCAGGGTGAACACTGAAGCTTTCTTT. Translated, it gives CASSEEGRVNTEAFF.

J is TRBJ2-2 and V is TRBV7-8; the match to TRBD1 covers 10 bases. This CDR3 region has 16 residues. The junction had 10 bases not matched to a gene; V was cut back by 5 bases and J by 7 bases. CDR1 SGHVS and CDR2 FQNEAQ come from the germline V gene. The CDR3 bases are TGTGCCAGCAGCCCCTTTGGGACAGGGGCGGTCGGGGAGCTGTTTTTT. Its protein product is CASSPFGTGAVGELFF.

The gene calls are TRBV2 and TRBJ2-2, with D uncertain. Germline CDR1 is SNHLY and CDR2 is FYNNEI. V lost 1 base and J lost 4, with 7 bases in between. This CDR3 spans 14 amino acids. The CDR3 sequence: CASSEVGFTGELFF. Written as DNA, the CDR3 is TGTGCCAGCAGTGAAGTTGGCTTCACCGGGGAGCTGTTTTTT.

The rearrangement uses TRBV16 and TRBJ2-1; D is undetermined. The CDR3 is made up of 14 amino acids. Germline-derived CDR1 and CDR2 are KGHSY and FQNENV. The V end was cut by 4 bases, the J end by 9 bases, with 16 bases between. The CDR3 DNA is TGTGCCAGCAGCCCCTCAATGATTAATGTTGAGCAGTTCTTC. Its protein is CASSPSMINVEQFF.

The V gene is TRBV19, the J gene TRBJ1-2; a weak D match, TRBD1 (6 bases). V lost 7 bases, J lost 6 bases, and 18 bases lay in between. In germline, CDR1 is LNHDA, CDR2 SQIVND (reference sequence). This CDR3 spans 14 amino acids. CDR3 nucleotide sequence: TGTGCCAGTACGGCCGGGGGGGCGGCTAATGGCTACACCTTC. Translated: CASTAGGAANGYTF.

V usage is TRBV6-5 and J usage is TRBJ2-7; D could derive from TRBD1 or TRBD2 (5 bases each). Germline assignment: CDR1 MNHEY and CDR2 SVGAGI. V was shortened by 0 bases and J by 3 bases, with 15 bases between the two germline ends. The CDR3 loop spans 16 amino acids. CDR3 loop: CASSYSIPGRGYEQYF. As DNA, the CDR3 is TGTGCCAGCAGTTACTCGATCCCGGGACGCGGCTACGAGCAGTACTTC.

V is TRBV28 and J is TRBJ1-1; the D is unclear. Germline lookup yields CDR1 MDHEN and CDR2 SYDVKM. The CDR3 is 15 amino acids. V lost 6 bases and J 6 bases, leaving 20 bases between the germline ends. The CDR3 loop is CASSRTTGENPEAFF. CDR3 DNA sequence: TGTGCCAGCAGCCGTACAACGGGAGAAAATCCTGAAGCTTTCTTT.

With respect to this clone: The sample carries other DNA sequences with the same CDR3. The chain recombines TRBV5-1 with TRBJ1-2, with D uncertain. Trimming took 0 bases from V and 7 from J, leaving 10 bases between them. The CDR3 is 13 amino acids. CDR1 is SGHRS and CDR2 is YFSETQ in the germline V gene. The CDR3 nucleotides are TGCGCCAGCAGCTTGGCGGGGTGGAGTGGCTACACCTTC. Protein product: CASSLAGWSGYTF.

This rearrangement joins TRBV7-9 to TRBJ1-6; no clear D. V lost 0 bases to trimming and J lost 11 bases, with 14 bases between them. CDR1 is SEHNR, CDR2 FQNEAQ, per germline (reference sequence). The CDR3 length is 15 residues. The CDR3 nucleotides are TGTGCCAGCAGCTTAGCGGACGCGGACTTGGCACCCCTCCACTTT. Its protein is CASSLADADLAPLHF.

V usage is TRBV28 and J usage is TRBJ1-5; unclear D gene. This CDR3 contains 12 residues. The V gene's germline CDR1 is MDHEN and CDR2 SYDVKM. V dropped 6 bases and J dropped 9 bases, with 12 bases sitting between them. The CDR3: CASRGDPRPQHF. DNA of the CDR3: TGTGCCAGCAGAGGAGACCCGAGGCCCCAGCATTTT. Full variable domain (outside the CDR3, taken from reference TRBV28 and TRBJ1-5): DVKVTQSSRYLVKRTGEKVFLECVQDMDHENMFWYRQDPGLGLRLIYFSYDVKMKEKGDIPEGYSVSREKKERFSLILESASTNQTSMYLCASRGDPRPQHFGDGTRLSIL.

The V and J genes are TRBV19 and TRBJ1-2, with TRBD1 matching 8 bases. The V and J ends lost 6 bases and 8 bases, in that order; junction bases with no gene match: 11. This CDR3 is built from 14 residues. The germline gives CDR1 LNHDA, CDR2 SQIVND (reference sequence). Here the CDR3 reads CASSLTTGAGGYTF. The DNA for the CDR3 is TGTGCCAGTAGCCTCACGACAGGGGCAGGAGGCTACACCTTC.

The DNA for the CDR3 is TGTGCCAGCAGTGAAGAACGGAGCTACAATGAGGAGCAGTTCTTC. It specifies CASSEERSYNEEQFF. This rearrangement joins TRBV2 to TRBJ2-1; D not certain. The germline gives CDR1 SNHLY, CDR2 FYNNEI. The CDR3 contains 15 residues. Trimming stripped 1 base from V and 10 bases from J, with 17 bases between.